This TCR beta chain appears in the sequencing data of a study of human T cells and chemical hapten exposure. As for the study in general: DPC 0.01% went on the upper back by patch test, with reading at 6 days. Alopecia universalis, totalis or areata was present in patients who were mostly female.

The ends were cut back, 7 bases at V and 5 bases at J, with 23 bases in the middle. Per the germline V gene, CDR1 is MGHDK and CDR2 is SYGVNS. The CDR3 has 16 amino acids. Study processing details: Ranging from about 23,224 to 700,000, TCR counts per sample had a median value of 95,638. TCRdb re-called the RACE reads through MiXCR, storing one row per CDR3 protein. It is TCRdb's table, rather than the study itself, that gives the V and J calls and clone size. This table has 99,000 or so distinct CDR3 sequences, approximately 36% appearing once. This clonotype has just one count. Its matching antigen is unknown. General study results and limits: DPC sensitization produced no change in TCRs with frequency above 1 in 1000.

Time point given: patch test 3, about 24 weeks after DPC sensitization. The treatment is: therapeutic diphenylcyclopropenone sensitization with weekly scalp DPC. The rearrangement links TRBV25-1 to TRBJ2-5, with a possible D match to TRBD1 (7 bases). The clonotype comes from a man aged 35-49 years with alopecia areata. Some clones in this sample may be carry-over from other donors' samples. Sequencing was performed on whole blood, taken in connection with sensitization to the hapten diphenylcyclopropenone (DPC). The CDR3 nucleotides are TGTGCCAGCATTTCGACAGGGCGAGGACTACTGGAGACCCAGTACTTC. The encoded protein is CASISTGRGLLETQYF.